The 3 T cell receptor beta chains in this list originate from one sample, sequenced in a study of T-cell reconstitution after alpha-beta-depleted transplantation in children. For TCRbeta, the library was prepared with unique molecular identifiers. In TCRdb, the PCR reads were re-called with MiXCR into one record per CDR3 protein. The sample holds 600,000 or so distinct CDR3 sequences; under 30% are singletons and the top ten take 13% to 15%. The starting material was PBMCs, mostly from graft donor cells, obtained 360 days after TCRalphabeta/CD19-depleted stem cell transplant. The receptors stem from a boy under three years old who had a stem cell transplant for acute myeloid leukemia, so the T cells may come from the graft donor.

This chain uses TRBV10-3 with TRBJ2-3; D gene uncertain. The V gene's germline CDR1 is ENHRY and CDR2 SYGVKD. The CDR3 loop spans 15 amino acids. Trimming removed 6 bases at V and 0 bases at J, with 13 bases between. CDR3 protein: CAISITPSSTDTQYF. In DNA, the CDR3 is TGTGCCATCAGCATCACCCCCTCTAGCACAGATACGCAGTATTTT.

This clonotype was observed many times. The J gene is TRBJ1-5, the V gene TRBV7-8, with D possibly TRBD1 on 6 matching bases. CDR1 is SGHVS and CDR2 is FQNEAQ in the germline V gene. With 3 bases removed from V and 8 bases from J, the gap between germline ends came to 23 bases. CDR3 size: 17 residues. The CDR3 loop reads CASSLGRGRGDVEPQHF. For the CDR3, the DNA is TGTGCCAGCAGCTTGGGTAGAGGAAGGGGGGATGTGGAGCCCCAGCATTTT.

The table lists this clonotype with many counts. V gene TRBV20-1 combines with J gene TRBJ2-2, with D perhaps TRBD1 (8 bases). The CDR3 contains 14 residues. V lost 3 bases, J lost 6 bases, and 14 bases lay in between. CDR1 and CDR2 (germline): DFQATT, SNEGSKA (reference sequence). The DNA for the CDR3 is TGCAGTGCTAGTACAGGGGGGGCGGCCGGGGAGCTGTTTTTT. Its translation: CSASTGGAAGELFF.